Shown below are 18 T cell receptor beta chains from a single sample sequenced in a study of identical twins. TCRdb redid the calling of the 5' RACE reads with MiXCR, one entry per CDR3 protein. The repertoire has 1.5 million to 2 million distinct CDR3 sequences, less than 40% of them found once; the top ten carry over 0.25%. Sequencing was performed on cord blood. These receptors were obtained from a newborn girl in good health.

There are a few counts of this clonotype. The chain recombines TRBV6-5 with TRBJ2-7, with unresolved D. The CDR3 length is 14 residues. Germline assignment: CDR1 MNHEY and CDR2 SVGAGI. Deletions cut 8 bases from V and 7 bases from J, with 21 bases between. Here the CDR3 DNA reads TGTGCCAGCTCGAACAGAGCTCGCAAGGAGGAGCAGTACTTC. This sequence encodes CASSNRARKEEQYF.

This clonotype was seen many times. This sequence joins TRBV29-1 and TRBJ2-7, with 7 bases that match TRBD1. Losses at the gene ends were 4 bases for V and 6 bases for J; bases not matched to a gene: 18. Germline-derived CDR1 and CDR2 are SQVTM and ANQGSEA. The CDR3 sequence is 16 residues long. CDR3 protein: CSVVILLRGRLGEQYF. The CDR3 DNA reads TGCAGCGTTGTAATTCTTCTGAGGGGGCGCCTTGGCGAGCAGTACTTC.

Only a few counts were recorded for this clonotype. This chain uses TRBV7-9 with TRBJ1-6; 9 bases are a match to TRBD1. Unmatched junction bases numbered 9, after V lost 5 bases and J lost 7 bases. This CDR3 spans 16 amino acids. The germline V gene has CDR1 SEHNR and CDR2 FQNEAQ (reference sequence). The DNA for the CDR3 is TGTGCCAGCAGCCATGTACGGGACAGGGCAAATTCACCCCTCCACTTT. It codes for CASSHVRDRANSPLHF.

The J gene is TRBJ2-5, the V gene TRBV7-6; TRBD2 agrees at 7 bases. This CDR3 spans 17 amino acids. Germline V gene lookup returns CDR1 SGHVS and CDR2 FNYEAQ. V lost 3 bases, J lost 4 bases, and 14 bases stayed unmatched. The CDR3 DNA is TGTGCCAGCAGCTTTGGGTCTGTAACGGGAGGAAGAGAGACCCAGTACTTC. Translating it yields CASSFGSVTGGRETQYF. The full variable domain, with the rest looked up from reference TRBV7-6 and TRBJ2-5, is GAGVSQSPRYKVTKRGQDVALRCDPISGHVSLYWYRQALGQGPEFLTYFNYEAQQDKSGLPNDRFSAERPEGSISTLTIQRTEQRDSAMYRCASSFGSVTGGRETQYFGPGTRLLVL.

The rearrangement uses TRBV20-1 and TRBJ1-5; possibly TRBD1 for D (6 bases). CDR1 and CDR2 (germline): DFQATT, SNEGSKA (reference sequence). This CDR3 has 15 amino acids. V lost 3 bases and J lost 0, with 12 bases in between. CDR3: CSASGRGYSNQPQHF. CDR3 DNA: TGCAGTGCTAGCGGCAGGGGATATAGCAATCAGCCCCAGCATTTT.

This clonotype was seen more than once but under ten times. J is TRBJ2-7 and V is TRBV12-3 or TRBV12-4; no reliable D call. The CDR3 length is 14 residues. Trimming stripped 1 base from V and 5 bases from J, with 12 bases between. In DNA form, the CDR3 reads TGTGCCAGCAGTTTAGGTTTTCGCCAAAACGAGCAGTACTTC. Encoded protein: CASSLGFRQNEQYF.

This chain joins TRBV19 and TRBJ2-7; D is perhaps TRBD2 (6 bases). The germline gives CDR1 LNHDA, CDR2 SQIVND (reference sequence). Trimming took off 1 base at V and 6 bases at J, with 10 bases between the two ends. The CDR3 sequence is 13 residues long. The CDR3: CASSIAAGGEQYF. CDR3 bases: TGTGCCAGTAGTATAGCGGCCGGGGGCGAGCAGTACTTC.

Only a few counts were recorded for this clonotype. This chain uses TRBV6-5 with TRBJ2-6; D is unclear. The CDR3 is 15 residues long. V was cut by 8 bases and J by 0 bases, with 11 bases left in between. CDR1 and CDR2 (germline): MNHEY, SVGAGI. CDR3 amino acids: CASLYTVSGANVLTF. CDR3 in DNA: TGTGCCAGCCTTTACACTGTCTCTGGGGCCAACGTCCTGACTTTC.

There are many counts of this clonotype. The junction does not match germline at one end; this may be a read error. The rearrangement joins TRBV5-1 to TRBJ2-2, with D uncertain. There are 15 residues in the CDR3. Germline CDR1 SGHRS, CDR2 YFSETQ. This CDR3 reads CASSLRGGNTGELFF. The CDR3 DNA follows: TGTGCCAGCAGCCTCCGTGGCGGGAACACCGGGGAGCTGTTTTTT.

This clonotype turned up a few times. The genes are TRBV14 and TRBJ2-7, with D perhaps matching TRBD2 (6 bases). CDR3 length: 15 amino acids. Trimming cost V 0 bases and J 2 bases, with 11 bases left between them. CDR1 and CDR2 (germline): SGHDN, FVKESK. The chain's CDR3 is CASSQEREKAYEQYF. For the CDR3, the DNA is TGTGCCAGCAGCCAAGAACGGGAGAAAGCCTACGAGCAGTACTTC.

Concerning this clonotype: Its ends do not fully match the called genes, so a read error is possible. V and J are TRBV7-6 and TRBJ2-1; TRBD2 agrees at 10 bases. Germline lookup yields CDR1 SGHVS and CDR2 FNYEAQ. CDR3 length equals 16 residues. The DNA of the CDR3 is TGTGCCAGCAACTTAGGCGGACTAGCGGTCTACAATGAGCAGTTCTTC. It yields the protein CASNLGGLAVYNEQFF.

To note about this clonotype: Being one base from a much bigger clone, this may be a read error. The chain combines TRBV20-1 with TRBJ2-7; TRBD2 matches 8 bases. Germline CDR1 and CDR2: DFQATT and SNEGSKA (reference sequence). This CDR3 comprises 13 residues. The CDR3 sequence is CSTSSGISYEQYF. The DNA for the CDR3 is TGCAGTACTAGTAGCGGGATCTCCTACGAGCAGTACTTC.

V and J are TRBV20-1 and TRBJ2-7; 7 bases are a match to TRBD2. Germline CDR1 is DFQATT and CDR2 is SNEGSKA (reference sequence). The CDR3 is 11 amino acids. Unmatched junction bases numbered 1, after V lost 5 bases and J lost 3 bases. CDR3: CSAGDYYEQYF. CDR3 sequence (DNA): TGCAGTGCTGGGGACTACTACGAGCAGTACTTC.

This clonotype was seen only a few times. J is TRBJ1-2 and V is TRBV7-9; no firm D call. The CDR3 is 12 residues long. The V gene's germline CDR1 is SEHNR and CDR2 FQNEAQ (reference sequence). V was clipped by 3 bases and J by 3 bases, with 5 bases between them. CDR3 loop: CASSFNHYGYTF. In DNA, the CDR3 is TGTGCCAGCAGCTTCAACCACTATGGCTACACCTTC.

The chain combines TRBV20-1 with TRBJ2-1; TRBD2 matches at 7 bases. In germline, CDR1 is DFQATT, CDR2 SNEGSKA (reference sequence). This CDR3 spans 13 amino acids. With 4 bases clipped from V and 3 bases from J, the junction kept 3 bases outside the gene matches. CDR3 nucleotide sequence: TGCAGTGCTATGGGACTACTCTACAATGAGCAGTTCTTC. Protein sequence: CSAMGLLYNEQFF.

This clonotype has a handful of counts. CDR3 sequence (DNA): TGTGCCAGCAGCCCCCGGACAGGAGACTACAATGAGCAGTTCTTC. Translated, it gives CASSPRTGDYNEQFF. The chain couples TRBV12-3 or TRBV12-4 to TRBJ2-1; 7 nucleotides align to TRBD1. This CDR3 has 15 residues. The junction had 8 bases not matched to a gene; V was cut back by 6 bases and J by 3 bases.

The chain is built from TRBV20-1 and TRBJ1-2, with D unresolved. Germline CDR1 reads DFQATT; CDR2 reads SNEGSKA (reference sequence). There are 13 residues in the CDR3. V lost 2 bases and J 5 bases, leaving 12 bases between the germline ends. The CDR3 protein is CSARTRAVYGYTF. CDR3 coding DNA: TGCAGTGCTAGAACCCGGGCGGTATATGGCTACACCTTC.

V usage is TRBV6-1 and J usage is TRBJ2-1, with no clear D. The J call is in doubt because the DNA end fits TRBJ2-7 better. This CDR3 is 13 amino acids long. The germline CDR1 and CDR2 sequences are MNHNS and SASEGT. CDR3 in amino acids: CASIGSSYNEQYF. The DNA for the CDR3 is TGTGCCAGCATCGGTAGCTCCTACAATGAGCAGTACTTC.